Presented here are 18 T cell receptor beta chains from one specimen sequenced in a study of sequential checkpoint blockade in melanoma. As to treatment: randomized to nivolumab then ipilimumab (arm A) or the reverse (arm B). Generated by immunoSEQ multiplex PCR, the TCRdb table keeps only in-frame clones and is missing some. Seen here are under 6,000 clones, roughly 80% observed once, and the top ten hold approximately 58%. This sample comprised CD8+ T cells sorted from blood (inferred from file names), obtained from a patient given nivolumab and ipilimumab in sequence. The source is a human donor with melanoma.

CDR3 protein: CASSQEMALGDEKLFF. In DNA, the CDR3 is TGCGCCAGCAGCCAAGAAATGGCCCTAGGGGATGAAAAACTGTTTTTT. J is TRBJ1-4 and V is TRBV4-3; tentatively, D is TRBD1 (5 bases). Germline lookup yields CDR1 LGHNA and CDR2 YSLEER. There are 16 residues in the CDR3. Trimming removed 0 bases at V and 6 bases at J, with 14 bases between.

The rearrangement joins TRBV4-3 to TRBJ2-5; 14 bases are shared with TRBD2. V was pared by 0 bases and J by 3 bases, with 12 bases of the junction left unmatched. This CDR3 has 20 amino acids. Germline V CDR1 and CDR2: LGHNA, YSLEER. The CDR3 DNA reads TGCGCCAGCAGCCAAGACCTATTGGGACTAGCGGGGGAACCGAAAGAGACCCAGTACTTC. Its translation: CASSQDLLGLAGEPKETQYF.

The gene calls are TRBV9 and TRBJ2-3; TRBD1 aligns across 9 bases. Germline-derived CDR1 and CDR2 are SGDLS and YYNGEE. J was trimmed by 6 bases and V by 3 bases; bases with no gene match: 11. The CDR3 consists of 16 residues. The CDR3, as DNA: TGTGCCAGCAGCGCCGACCGAGGGGACAGGGCGGATACGCAGTATTTT. Protein product: CASSADRGDRADTQYF.

This clone appeared a single time. V usage is TRBV2 and J usage is TRBJ1-5; D possibly corresponds to TRBD1 (5 bases). In germline, CDR1 is SNHLY, CDR2 FYNNEI. V was pared by 3 bases and J by 0 bases, with 9 bases between. The CDR3 spans 15 residues. The CDR3 region is CASSEVGPSNQPQHF. In DNA form, the CDR3 reads TGTGCCAGCAGTGAGGTGGGGCCTAGCAATCAGCCCCAGCATTTT. Full variable domain (missing parts from reference TRBV2 and TRBJ1-5): EPEVTQTPSHQVTQMGQEVILRCVPISNHLYFYWYRQILGQKVEFLVSFYNNEISEKSEIFDDQFSVERPDGSNFTLKIRSTKLEDSAMYFCASSEVGPSNQPQHFGDGTRLSIL.

The sample holds a few counts of this clone. J is TRBJ1-4 and V is TRBV27, with a possible D match to TRBD1 (6 bases). The CDR3 runs 16 residues. CDR1 and CDR2 (germline): MNHEY, SMNVEV (reference sequence). Trimming stripped 2 bases from V and 0 bases from J, with 10 bases between. The chain's CDR3 is CASSLIGQTTNEKLFF. The CDR3 DNA sequence: TGTGCCAGCAGTTTAATCGGACAGACAACTAATGAAAAACTGTTTTTT.

This sequence joins TRBV7-3 and TRBJ2-2; 7 bases agree with TRBD2. The J segment lost 1 base and the V segment lost 4 bases, leaving 6 bases of the junction unmatched. The germline V gene encodes CDR1 SGHTA and CDR2 FQGTGA. The CDR3 extends over 16 amino acids. For the CDR3, the DNA is TGTGCCAGCAGCTCACCACGGGGGGTGAACACCGGGGAGCTGTTTTTT. Protein sequence: CASSSPRGVNTGELFF.

The V call is TRBV28, the J call TRBJ1-5, with D perhaps TRBD1 (5 bases). CDR1 is MDHEN, CDR2 SYDVKM, per germline. This CDR3 is 14 amino acids long. The V end lost 9 bases, the J end lost 4 bases, and 16 bases lay between the germline ends. Here the CDR3 reads CARSRAGVNQPQHF. The CDR3, as DNA: TGTGCCAGGAGCAGGGCAGGAGTTAATCAGCCCCAGCATTTT. The full variable domain, in which reference TRBV28 and TRBJ1-5 provide the parts outside the CDR3, is DVKVTQSSRYLVKRTGEKVFLECVQDMDHENMFWYRQDPGLGLRLIYFSYDVKMKEKGDIPEGYSVSREKKERFSLILESASTNQTSMYLCARSRAGVNQPQHFGDGTRLSIL.

The gene calls are TRBV27 and TRBJ1-2, with unresolved D. The CDR3 has 15 residues. The germline V gene encodes CDR1 MNHEY and CDR2 SMNVEV (reference sequence). Trimming cost V 4 bases and J 4 bases, with 16 bases left between them. The CDR3 loop reads CASSSLDGLFYGYTF. In nucleotides, the CDR3 is TGTGCCAGCAGTTCACTCGACGGACTGTTCTATGGCTACACCTTC.

This clone has more than one count but fewer than ten. The chain has TRBV27 and TRBJ2-6; 8 positions match TRBD1. V gave up 5 bases and J gave up 4 bases; unmatched junction bases: 7. The CDR3 sequence is 16 residues long. Germline CDR1 and CDR2: MNHEY and SMNVEV (reference sequence). The CDR3 spells CASSPGTGFGANVLTF. The DNA for the CDR3 is TGTGCCAGCAGTCCCGGGACAGGATTCGGGGCCAACGTCCTGACTTTC.

This clone showed up just a few times. The V call is TRBV6-4, the J call TRBJ2-1, with 8 positions matching TRBD2. This CDR3 has 16 residues. Germline V gives CDR1 MRHNA, CDR2 SNTAGT. The junction had 5 bases not matched to a gene; V was cut back by 0 bases and J by 4 bases. CDR3 nucleotides: TGTGCCAGCAGTGACTCTTACAGCGGGGGATACAATGAGCAGTTCTTC. Its translation is CASSDSYSGGYNEQFF.

The chain is built from TRBV7-2 and TRBJ1-2; D is unresolved. The germline gives CDR1 SGHTA, CDR2 FQGNSA. The CDR3 runs to 13 residues. The V end lost 4 bases, the J end lost 4 bases, and 10 bases lay between the germline ends. CDR3 DNA: TGTGCCAGCAGCTCCGTGACACGCTATGGCTACACCTTC. Translating it yields CASSSVTRYGYTF.

V and J are TRBV7-8 and TRBJ1-5, with D perhaps matching TRBD1 (6 bases). Germline assignment: CDR1 SGHVS and CDR2 FQNEAQ. The CDR3 has 13 amino acids. Trimming removed 7 bases from V and 4 bases from J, with 11 bases in between. The DNA for the CDR3 is TGTGCCAGCACCGGGACAAAGAATCAGCCCCAGCATTTT. Its translation is CASTGTKNQPQHF.

The J gene is TRBJ1-1, the V gene TRBV6-5, with a weak D call TRBD1 (6 bases). This CDR3 is 15 amino acids long. Between the trimmed V and J ends, which lost 4 bases and 1 base, there was a span of 13 bases. The germline V gene encodes CDR1 MNHEY and CDR2 SVGAGI. The CDR3 DNA reads as TGTGCCAGCAGTTTACAGGGTTCCGGGAACACTGAAGCTTTCTTT. Amino acid sequence: CASSLQGSGNTEAFF.

V and J are TRBV30 and TRBJ2-1, with a weak D call TRBD2 (6 bases). Germline CDR1 and CDR2: GTSNPN and SVGIG (reference sequence). The CDR3 loop spans 17 amino acids. V lost 0 bases to trimming and J lost 0 bases, with 15 bases between them. The CDR3 here is CAWSVGFGGSSYNEQFF. The CDR3, as DNA: TGTGCCTGGAGTGTCGGTTTTGGGGGGAGCTCCTACAATGAGCAGTTCTTC.

The rearrangement links TRBV7-9 to TRBJ1-2; perhaps TRBD1 as D (5 bases). Trimming removed 1 base at V and 4 bases at J, with 19 bases between. The CDR3 has 17 residues. In germline, CDR1 is SEHNR, CDR2 FQNEAQ (reference sequence). This CDR3 is CASSLGSGTASSYGYTF. The DNA for the CDR3 is TGTGCCAGCAGCTTAGGTAGCGGGACCGCCAGCAGCTATGGCTACACCTTC.

A few counts support this clone. The rearrangement joins TRBV7-6 to TRBJ1-5; D is ambiguous. V was cut by 2 bases and J by 1 base, with 3 bases left in between. The CDR3 has 13 residues. Germline-derived CDR1 and CDR2 are SGHVS and FNYEAQ. CDR3 residues: CASSLSSNQPQHF. In nucleotides, the CDR3 is TGTGCCAGCAGCTTATCAAGCAATCAGCCCCAGCATTTT.

This chain uses TRBV19 with TRBJ1-4; 10 bases are shared with TRBD1. CDR1 is LNHDA and CDR2 is SQIVND in the germline V gene (reference sequence). With V trimmed by 5 bases and J by 0 bases, 6 bases remained unmatched. This CDR3 comprises 17 residues. The CDR3 here is CASSLDRGYATNEKLFF. CDR3 nucleotides: TGTGCCAGTAGTCTGGACAGGGGGTATGCAACTAATGAAAAACTGTTTTTT.

The chain uses TRBV10-3 and TRBJ2-2; the D gene is possibly TRBD1 (5 bases). The germline V gene encodes CDR1 ENHRY and CDR2 SYGVKD. The CDR3 extends over 13 amino acids. The ends were cut back, 8 bases at V and 1 base at J, with 8 bases in the middle. The CDR3 region has the DNA TGTGCCATCGGACACCTGAACACCGGGGAGCTGTTTTTT. It specifies CAIGHLNTGELFF.